These 10 T cell receptor beta chains share one sample of origin, sequenced in a study of blood T cells in healthy people across ages (dated by TCRdb to 2015 to 2017). Receptors were amplified or captured by 5' RACE. The reads were generated on an Illumina HiSeq 2500. The second PCR ran for about 6 to 11 cycles and used a J-beta primer mix along with a sample-barcoded 5' primer. TCRdb reprocessing: public reads trimmed at Q25 with fastp, clones called with MiXCR, in-frame beta chains kept. Rows merge per CDR3 protein into single entries with the most common DNA and genes. Here the sample has around 500,000 distinct CDR3 sequences; 45% to 55% occur a single time. Together, the top ten hold about 22% of the sample. The specimen sequenced was blood. These receptors all stem from a man at least 80 years old in good health.

The genes are TRBV10-2 and TRBJ2-4; D gene unclear. The CDR3 contains 18 residues. In germline, CDR1 is WSHSY, CDR2 SAAADI. Trimming shortened V by 4 bases and J by 0 bases, and 19 bases separated the two germline ends. The CDR3 nucleotides read TGCGCCAGCAGTGGGGCTAGATTCGCGTCACTAGCCAAAAACATTCAGTACTTC. Amino acid sequence: CASSGARFASLAKNIQYF.

This sequence joins TRBV11-3 and TRBJ2-5, with D possibly being TRBD1 or TRBD2 (5 bases each). The J call may be wrong; the DNA end is better matched by TRBJ2-7. The CDR3 sequence is 14 residues long. Germline V gene sequence: CDR1 SGHNT, CDR2 YENEEA. The CDR3 sequence: CASSLEGTTGEQYF. In DNA form, the CDR3 reads TGTGCCAGCAGCTTAGAGGGGACCACGGGCGAGCAGTACTTC.

With respect to this clonotype: A much more abundant neighbour one base away suggests this may be a read error. The chain employs TRBV7-2 and TRBJ2-5, with 7 positions matching TRBD2. The DNA end is more similar to TRBJ2-7, so the J call may be wrong. This CDR3 is built from 14 residues. Germline lookup yields CDR1 SGHTA and CDR2 FQGNSA. CDR3: CASSLGGAGFEQYF. The DNA of the CDR3 is TGTGCCAGCAGCTTAGGGGGAGCGGGGTTCGAGCAGTACTTC.

V usage is TRBV5-1 and J usage is TRBJ2-5; possible D gene TRBD2, 5 bases. Deletions cut 0 bases from V and 5 bases from J, with 11 bases between. This CDR3 has 14 residues. Looked up from germline, CDR1 is SGHRS and CDR2 is YFSETQ. The CDR3 reads CASSLERSWETQYF. In nucleotides, the CDR3 is TGCGCCAGCAGCTTGGAGCGGAGTTGGGAGACCCAGTACTTC.

This clonotype was observed many times. The V gene is TRBV6-6, the J gene TRBJ2-3; a weak D match, TRBD1 (6 bases). From germline, CDR1 is MNHNY and CDR2 SVGAGI (reference sequence). Trimming left V 5 bases short and J 7 bases short, with 13 bases between. The CDR3 extends over 13 amino acids. CDR3 sequence reads: CASSVNGGYTQYF. The CDR3 DNA follows: TGTGCCAGCAGTGTAAATGGGGGCTATACGCAGTATTTT.

The chain joins TRBV28 to TRBJ2-4; 8 nucleotides agree with TRBD1. The CDR3 has 15 amino acids. The germline V gene has CDR1 MDHEN and CDR2 SYDVKM. The junction had 4 bases not matched to a gene; V was cut back by 4 bases and J by 2 bases. As DNA, the CDR3 is TGTGCCAGCAGTTCTCACAGGGGGACCAAAAACATTCAGTACTTC. The encoded protein is CASSSHRGTKNIQYF.

This clonotype was seen only a few times. The chain employs TRBV20-1 and TRBJ2-3; 8 bases line up with TRBD2. With V trimmed by 0 bases and J by 4 bases, 6 bases remained unmatched. This CDR3 comprises 15 residues. Germline V gene lookup returns CDR1 DFQATT and CDR2 SNEGSKA (reference sequence). CDR3 nucleotides: TGCAGTGCTAGAGATCGAGCGGGAGTGGCAGATACGCAGTATTTT. Amino acids: CSARDRAGVADTQYF.

This clonotype was seen a few times. This chain connects TRBV20-1 to TRBJ2-5; TRBD1 matches 8 bases. This CDR3 region has 14 residues. Germline CDR1 DFQATT, CDR2 SNEGSKA (reference sequence). Germline trimming cut 5 bases from V and 3 bases from J; bases unmatched to any gene: 8. The CDR3 coding sequence is TGCAGTGCTCCAAGCCCGACAGGGGAAGAGACCCAGTACTTC. It is translated as CSAPSPTGEETQYF.

This clonotype was picked up a small number of times. The J gene is TRBJ2-1, the V gene TRBV20-1; possibly TRBD2 for D (6 bases). Germline V CDR1 and CDR2: DFQATT, SNEGSKA (reference sequence). The CDR3 is made up of 15 amino acids. The V and J ends lost 5 bases and 0 bases respectively, with 14 bases between them. The CDR3 DNA sequence: TGCAGTGCTCAAATAGCGGCCTCCTCCTACAATGAGCAGTTCTTC. Its translation: CSAQIAASSYNEQFF.

The CDR3 region is CASSAVAGGYEQYF. The CDR3 DNA is TGTGCCAGCAGCGCAGTAGCCGGCGGATACGAGCAGTACTTC. The chain has TRBV7-9 and TRBJ2-7; D is unclear. V was trimmed by 5 bases and J by 4 bases, leaving 15 bases between them. This CDR3 comprises 14 residues. Germline CDR1 SEHNR, CDR2 FQNEAQ (reference sequence).